Listed here are 15 T cell receptor beta chains from one sample, sequenced in a study of beta chain features in type 1 diabetes. cDNA synthesis used the whole RNA isolate, giving expressed TCRB sequences. TCRdb's table, derived via immunoSEQ multiplex PCR, lists solely in-frame clones and lacks some. The sample carries fewer than 350,000 clones, under 8.5% recorded once. Source material: central memory CD4+ T cells from blood. The receptors were gathered from a woman in her late teens or twenties in good health.

This clone was observed a handful of times. V is TRBV29-1 and J is TRBJ2-1, with D unclear. V was trimmed by 3 bases and J by 9 bases, leaving 9 bases between them. CDR3 length: 11 amino acids. CDR1 and CDR2 from the germline V gene are SQVTM and ANQGSEA. For the CDR3, the DNA is TGCAGCGTTGAGACGCCCCTTGAGCAGTTCTTC. It encodes CSVETPLEQFF.

This chain links TRBV19 with TRBJ1-2; D call uncertain. Trimming pared 7 bases from V and 5 bases from J, leaving 17 bases between. CDR1 and CDR2 from the germline V gene are LNHDA and SQIVND (reference sequence). The CDR3 is 14 amino acids. CDR3 DNA sequence: TGTGCCAGTATCCCCGCTGGTGGACTTTATGGCTACACCTTC. It yields the protein CASIPAGGLYGYTF.

In its sample, this clone was seen a few times. V is TRBV4-2 and J is TRBJ2-6; D is tentatively TRBD1 or TRBD2 (5 bases each). This CDR3 comprises 15 residues. Germline CDR1 and CDR2: LGHNA and YNFKEQ. V was pared by 1 base and J by 2 bases, with 6 bases between. The CDR3 region is CASSQGGTGANVLTF. The CDR3 DNA sequence: TGTGCCAGCAGCCAAGGGGGGACTGGGGCCAACGTCCTGACTTTC.

This clone was observed a handful of times. This chain links TRBV28 with TRBJ1-1; maybe TRBD1 (5 bases). CDR3 length equals 13 residues. V lost 3 bases and J lost 6, with 11 bases in between. Per the germline V gene, CDR1 is MDHEN and CDR2 is SYDVKM. CDR3 in DNA: TGTGCCAGCAGTTTTGGGGGTAACGCTGAAGCTTTCTTT. Translated: CASSFGGNAEAFF.

The chain combines TRBV5-5 with TRBJ2-3; 8 bases agree with TRBD1. The CDR3 has 15 residues. Germline V gene sequence: CDR1 SGHKS, CDR2 YYEKEE (reference sequence). V shed 0 bases and J 6 bases; nucleotides not matched to a gene: 6. CDR3 amino acids: CASSLAGGTPDTQYF. CDR3 nucleotides: TGTGCCAGCAGCTTGGCAGGGGGCACCCCCGATACGCAGTATTTT.

The chain recombines TRBV30 with TRBJ1-2; TRBD1 is a possible D gene (5 bases). Trimming cost V 2 bases and J 2 bases, with 9 bases left between them. CDR1 and CDR2 (germline): GTSNPN, SVGIG (reference sequence). The CDR3 runs to 13 residues. CDR3 loop: CAWSIQENYGYTF. CDR3 sequence (DNA): TGTGCCTGGAGTATACAGGAGAACTATGGCTACACCTTC.

There are a few counts of this clone. The chain employs TRBV15 and TRBJ2-5; no firm D call. CDR1 and CDR2 (germline): LNHNV, YYDKDF (reference sequence). Deletions cut 0 bases from V and 5 bases from J, with 10 bases between. The length of the CDR3 is 14 residues. The CDR3 region has the DNA TGTGCCACCAGCAGAGAGACCCCTAGGGAGACCCAGTACTTC. The encoded protein is CATSRETPRETQYF. The full variable domain, completed using reference TRBV15 and TRBJ2-5, is DAMVIQNPRYQVTQFGKPVTLSCSQTLNHNVMYWYQQKSSQAPKLLFHYYDKDFNNEADTPDNFQSRRPNTSFCFLDIRSPGLGDTAMYLCATSRETPRETQYFGPGTRLLVL.

A few counts support this clone. CDR3 DNA: TGTGCCAGCAGTTCCCTAATCGAAGCTTTCTTT. Translation gives CASSSLIEAFF. V and J are TRBV28 and TRBJ1-1; D uncertain. This CDR3 contains 11 residues. Trimming left V 4 bases short and J 8 bases short, with 8 bases between. The V gene's germline CDR1 is MDHEN and CDR2 SYDVKM.

The J gene is TRBJ2-5, the V gene TRBV10-3; a possible D gene is TRBD2 (5 bases). Germline CDR1 reads ENHRY; CDR2 reads SYGVKD. Trimming took off 9 bases at V and 2 bases at J, with 7 bases between the two ends. The CDR3 is 11 residues long. The chain's CDR3 is CAIGRQETQYF. The DNA of the CDR3 is TGTGCCATTGGGAGACAAGAGACCCAGTACTTC.

The chain couples TRBV18 to TRBJ1-1; 9 bases align to TRBD1. The V segment lost 8 bases and the J segment 4 bases; nucleotides outside the gene matches: 11. CDR1 and CDR2 from the germline V gene are KGHSH and LQKENI. CDR3 length: 15 amino acids. CDR3: CASLGTGREGTEAFF. CDR3 coding DNA: TGTGCCAGCCTCGGGACAGGGAGGGAGGGCACTGAAGCTTTCTTT.

The chain employs TRBV6-1 and TRBJ2-5; no clear D gene. The CDR3 runs 14 residues. The germline gives CDR1 MNHNS, CDR2 SASEGT. Trimming took off 5 bases at V and 5 bases at J, with 15 bases between the two ends. The CDR3 region has the DNA TGTGCCAGCAGTCAGCGAGTCGGTGGGGAGACCCAGTACTTC. Translation gives CASSQRVGGETQYF.

The genes are TRBV28 and TRBJ1-1; D is unclear. CDR1 is MDHEN, CDR2 SYDVKM, per germline. The CDR3 runs to 14 residues. V was pared by 2 bases and J by 4 bases, with 11 bases between. As DNA, the CDR3 is TGTGCCAGCAGTTTAATGAACCTGGGCACTGAAGCTTTCTTT. It codes for CASSLMNLGTEAFF.

In its sample, this clone was seen once. This chain connects TRBV6-6 to TRBJ2-5; tentatively, D is TRBD1 (5 bases). Germline values: CDR1 MNHNY, CDR2 SVGAGI (reference sequence). V was pared by 4 bases and J by 2 bases, with 14 bases between. The CDR3 is 15 amino acids. The CDR3 sequence is CASSFRKGWQETQYF. CDR3 DNA: TGTGCCAGCAGTTTTCGCAAGGGGTGGCAAGAGACCCAGTACTTC.

CDR3 sequence (DNA): TGTGCCACCAGCAGAGTCGTTTACGAGCAGTTCTTC. Protein sequence: CATSRVVYEQFF. The V and J genes are TRBV15 and TRBJ2-1; no reliable D call. V was trimmed by 1 base and J by 10 bases, leaving 8 bases between them. This CDR3 is built from 12 residues. Germline CDR1 and CDR2: LNHNV and YYDKDF (reference sequence).

There are many counts of this clone. J is TRBJ1-1 and V is TRBV6-5; D remains ambiguous. The germline V and J ends were trimmed by 6 bases and 1 base, with 12 bases remaining between them. The length of the CDR3 is 14 residues. Germline-derived CDR1 and CDR2 are MNHEY and SVGAGI. This chain's CDR3 is CASRGIGKNTEAFF. In nucleotides, the CDR3 is TGTGCCAGCAGGGGAATTGGCAAGAACACTGAAGCTTTCTTT.